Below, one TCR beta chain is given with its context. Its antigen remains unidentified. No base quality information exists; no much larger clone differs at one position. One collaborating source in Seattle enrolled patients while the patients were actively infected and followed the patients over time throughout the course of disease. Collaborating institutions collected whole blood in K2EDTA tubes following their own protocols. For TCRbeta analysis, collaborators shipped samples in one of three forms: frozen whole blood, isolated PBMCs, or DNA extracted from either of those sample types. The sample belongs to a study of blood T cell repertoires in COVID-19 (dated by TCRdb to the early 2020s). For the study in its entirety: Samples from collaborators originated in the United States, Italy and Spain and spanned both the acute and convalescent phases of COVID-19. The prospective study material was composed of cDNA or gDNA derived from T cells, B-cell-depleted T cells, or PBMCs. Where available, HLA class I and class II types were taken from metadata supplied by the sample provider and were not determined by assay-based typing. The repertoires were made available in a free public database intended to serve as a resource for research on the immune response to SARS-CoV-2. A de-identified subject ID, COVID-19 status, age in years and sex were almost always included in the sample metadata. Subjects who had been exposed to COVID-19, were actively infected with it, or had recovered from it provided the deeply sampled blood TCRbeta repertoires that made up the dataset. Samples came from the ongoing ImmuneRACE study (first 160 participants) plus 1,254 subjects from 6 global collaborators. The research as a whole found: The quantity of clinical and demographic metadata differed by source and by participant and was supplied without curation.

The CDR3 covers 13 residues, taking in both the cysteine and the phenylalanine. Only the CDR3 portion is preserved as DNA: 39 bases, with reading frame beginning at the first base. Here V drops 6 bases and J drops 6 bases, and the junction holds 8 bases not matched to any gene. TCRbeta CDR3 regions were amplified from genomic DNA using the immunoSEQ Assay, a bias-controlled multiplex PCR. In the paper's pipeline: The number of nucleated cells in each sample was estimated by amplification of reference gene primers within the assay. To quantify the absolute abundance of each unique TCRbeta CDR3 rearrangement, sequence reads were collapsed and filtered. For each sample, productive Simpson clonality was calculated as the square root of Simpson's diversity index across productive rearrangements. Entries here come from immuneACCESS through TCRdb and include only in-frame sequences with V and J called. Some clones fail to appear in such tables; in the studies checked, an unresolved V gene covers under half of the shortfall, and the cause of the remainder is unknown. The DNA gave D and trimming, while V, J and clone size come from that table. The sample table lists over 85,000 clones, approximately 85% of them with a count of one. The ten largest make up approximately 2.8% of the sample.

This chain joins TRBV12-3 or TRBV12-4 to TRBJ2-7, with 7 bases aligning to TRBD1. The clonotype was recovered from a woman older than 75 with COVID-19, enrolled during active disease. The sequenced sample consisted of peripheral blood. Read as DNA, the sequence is TGTGCCAGCAGCCGCAGCACAGGGGTCGAGCAGTACTTC. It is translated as CASSRSTGVEQYF.